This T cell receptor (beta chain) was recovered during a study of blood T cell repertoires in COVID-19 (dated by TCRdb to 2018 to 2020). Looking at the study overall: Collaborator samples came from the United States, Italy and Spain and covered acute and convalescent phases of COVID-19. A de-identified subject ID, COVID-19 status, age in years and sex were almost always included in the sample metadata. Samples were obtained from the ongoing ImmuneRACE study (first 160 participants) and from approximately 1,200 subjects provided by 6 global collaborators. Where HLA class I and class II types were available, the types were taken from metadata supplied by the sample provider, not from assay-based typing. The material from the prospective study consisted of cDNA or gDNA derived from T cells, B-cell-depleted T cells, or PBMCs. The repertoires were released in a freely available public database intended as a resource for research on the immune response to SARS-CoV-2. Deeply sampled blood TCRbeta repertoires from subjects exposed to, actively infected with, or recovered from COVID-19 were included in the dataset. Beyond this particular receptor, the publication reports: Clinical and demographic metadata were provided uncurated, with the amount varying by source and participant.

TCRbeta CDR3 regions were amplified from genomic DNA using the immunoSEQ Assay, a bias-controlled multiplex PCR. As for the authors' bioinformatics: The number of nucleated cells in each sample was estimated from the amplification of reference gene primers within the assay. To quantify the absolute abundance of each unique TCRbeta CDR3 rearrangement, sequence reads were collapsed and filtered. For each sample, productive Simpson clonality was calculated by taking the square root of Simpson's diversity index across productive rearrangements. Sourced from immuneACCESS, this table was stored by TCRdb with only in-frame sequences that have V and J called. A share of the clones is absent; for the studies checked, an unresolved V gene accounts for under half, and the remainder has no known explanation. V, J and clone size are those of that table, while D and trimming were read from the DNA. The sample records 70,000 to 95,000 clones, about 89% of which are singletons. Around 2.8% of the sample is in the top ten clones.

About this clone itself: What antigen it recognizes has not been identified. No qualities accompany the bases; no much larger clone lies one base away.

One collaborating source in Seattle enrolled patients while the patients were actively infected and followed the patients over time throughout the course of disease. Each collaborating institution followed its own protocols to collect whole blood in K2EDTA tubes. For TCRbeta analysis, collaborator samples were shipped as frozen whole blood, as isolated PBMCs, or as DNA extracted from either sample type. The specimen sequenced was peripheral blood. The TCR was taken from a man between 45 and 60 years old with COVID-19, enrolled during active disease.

The nucleotide sequence reads as follows: TGTGCCAGCAGCCCAGCGGGGGGGTGGGAAGAGCAGTTCTTC. Its protein product is CASSPAGGWEEQFF. This chain joins TRBV7-9 to TRBJ2-1; TRBD2 fits 10 bases in the junction. The CDR3 contains 14 residues, cysteine and phenylalanine counted. Solely the CDR3 DNA is kept, with 42 bases framed from the first base. The CDR1 and CDR2 encoded by the germline V gene (reference sequence) are SEHNR and FQNEAQ. From V the trimming removes 5 bases and from J it removes 10 bases, while the gene matches leave 8 bases of the junction unaccounted for. With the rest looked up from the reference TRBV7-9 and TRBJ2-1 genes rather than sequenced, the full variable domain is DTGVSQNPRHKITKRGQNVTFRCDPISEHNRLYWYRQTLGQGPEFLTYFQNEAQLEKSRLLSDRFSAERPKGSFSTLEIQRTEQGDSAMYLCASSPAGGWEEQFFGPGTRLTVL.